The clone carrying this TCR beta chain has more than one count but fewer than ten. In the same sample, other DNA sequences code for this CDR3. The sample comes from a study of blood T cell repertoires in COVID-19. Whole-study context: The United States, Italy and Spain were the sources of the acute and convalescent COVID-19 samples. The cDNA or gDNA used as material had been derived from T cells, B-cell-depleted T cells, or PBMCs.

Original processing methods: Amplification of reference gene primers was used by the study to estimate nucleated cell counts. Assay used: immunoSEQ multiplex PCR; TCRdb lists only in-frame clones, some missing. V and J calls and clone size are as listed in that table; D and trimming were resolved from the DNA. The repertoire includes about 70,000 clones, over 65% of them detected once, and about 0.8% sits in the top ten. The germline gives CDR1 LNHDA, CDR2 SQIVND (reference sequence). V was pared by 5 bases and J by 1 base, with 4 bases of the junction left unmatched. The CDR3 has 16 residues. The rearrangement links TRBV19 to TRBJ2-6; 8 nucleotides align to TRBD1. The sequenced sample was peripheral blood. The sequence was collected from a woman between 70 and 85 years old with acute or convalescent COVID-19. CDR3 nucleotide sequence: TGTGCCAGTAGTCCCCGGACAGGGTCTGGGGCCAACGTCCTGACTTTC. Translated, it gives CASSPRTGSGANVLTF.